This is a list of T cell receptor beta chains from one sample in a study of cytomegalovirus exposure and HLA in healthy donors. The assay was immunoSEQ multiplex PCR, and TCRdb's table has in-frame clones only and misses some. The table records under 250,000 clones, 75% to 85% of them present only once. Input material: PBMCs. The receptors shown here come from a woman aged 45-65 years in good health and CMV-seronegative. CDR3s include the opening cysteine and the closing phenylalanine or tryptophan. The D gene is left open where the match is weak. For some rows the clone size is stated as once, few or many, or as a class when expanded; others skip it.

. TRBD2 TRBJ2-7 19 TRBV6-7 CASSCSGLAGFPSSYEQYF TGTGCCAGCAGTTGCTCGGGACTAGCGGGATTCCCGAGCTCCTACGAGCAGTACTTC
. . TRBJ2-3 13 TRBV10-1 CASSPWRADTQYF TGCGCCAGCAGTCCGTGGAGGGCAGATACGCAGTATTTT
. . TRBJ1-2 14 TRBV5-4 CASSFLDRPSGYTF TGTGCCAGCAGCTTTCTGGACAGACCCTCTGGCTACACCTTC
. . TRBJ1-3 18 TRBV5-1 CASSLHQQAPLSGNTIYF TGCGCCAGCAGCCTACACCAGCAGGCTCCTCTCTCTGGAAACACCATATATTTT
once . TRBJ2-3 14 TRBV18 CASSPELSTDTQYF TGTGCCAGCTCACCGGAGCTGAGCACAGATACGCAGTATTTT
few TRBD2 TRBJ2-2 19 TRBV9 CASSVGFSGSGRVTGELFF TGTGCCAGCAGCGTAGGGTTCTCAGGAAGCGGGAGAGTCACCGGGGAGCTGTTTTTT
. TRBD1 TRBJ1-1 14 TRBV7-8 CASIKQGANTEAFF TGTGCCAGCATCAAACAGGGGGCAAACACTGAAGCTTTCTTT
. . TRBJ2-7 12 TRBV5-4 CASSLEPGWQYF TGTGCCAGCAGCTTGGAACCGGGGTGGCAGTACTTC
once TRBD1 TRBJ1-4 16 TRBV2 CASSLRGTATNEKLFF TGTGCCAGCAGTCTGCGAGGGACAGCAACTAATGAAAAACTGTTTTTT
once . TRBJ2-3 15 TRBV15 CATSRVAPGTDTQYF TGTGCCACCAGCAGAGTAGCCCCGGGCACAGATACGCAGTATTTT
. . TRBJ2-7 14 TRBV5-4 CASSFRGAYYEQYF TGTGCCAGCAGCTTTCGGGGGGCGTACTACGAGCAGTACTTC
. TRBD2 TRBJ2-7 14 TRBV6-1 CATRTSGNSHEQYF TGTGCCACCAGGACTAGCGGGAACTCCCACGAGCAGTACTTC
. TRBD1 TRBJ2-5 17 TRBV28 CASSPTLGTGDSETQYF TGTGCCAGCAGTCCTACTCTCGGGACAGGGGATTCGGAGACCCAGTACTTC
. . TRBJ1-5 14 TRBV28 CASSLWDTNQPQHF TGTGCCAGCAGTTTATGGGACACGAATCAGCCCCAGCATTTT
. . TRBJ2-1 15 TRBV28 CASSLRPPAGNEQFF TGTGCCAGCAGTTTACGTCCCCCCGCCGGCAATGAGCAGTTCTTC
. . TRBJ1-1 11 TRBV6-6 CAIVGGIEAFF TGTGCCATCGTTGGGGGGATTGAAGCTTTCTTT
. . TRBJ2-2 15 TRBV23-1 CASLAWGENTGELFF TGCGCCAGCCTAGCGTGGGGGGAGAACACCGGGGAGCTGTTTTTT
. TRBD1 TRBJ1-6 14 TRBV6-5 CASSYRQGGSPLHF TGTGCCAGCAGTTACAGGCAGGGGGGATCACCCCTCCACTTT
. TRBD2 TRBJ2-3 16 TRBV7-2 CASSFLPGGSTDTQYF TGTGCCAGCAGCTTTCTTCCGGGGGGTAGCACAGATACGCAGTATTTT
. . TRBJ2-7 12 TRBV2 CASKAGPYEQYF TGTGCCAGCAAGGCAGGCCCCTACGAGCAGTACTTC
. . TRBJ2-5 13 TRBV5-3 CARSLEQKETQYF TGTGCCAGAAGCTTGGAACAGAAAGAGACCCAGTACTTC
few . TRBJ2-7 11 TRBV27 CASSSYYEQYF TGTGCCAGCAGTTCCTACTACGAGCAGTACTTC
few . TRBJ1-5 13 TRBV6-5 CASRVDSYQPQHF TGTGCCAGCAGAGTAGACAGTTATCAGCCCCAGCATTTT
. TRBD1 TRBJ1-1 14 TRBV7-2 CASSFGQAKTEAFF TGTGCCAGCAGCTTTGGACAGGCGAAGACTGAAGCTTTCTTT
. TRBD2 TRBJ2-3 17 TRBV28 CASSRSGTSGRQNTQYF TGTGCCAGCAGTCGATCGGGGACTAGCGGGAGGCAAAATACGCAGTATTTT
. . TRBJ2-5 17 TRBV5-1 CASSLVNTGDFQETQYF TGCGCCAGCAGCTTGGTGAATACAGGGGACTTCCAAGAGACCCAGTACTTC
. TRBD1 TRBJ1-1 14 TRBV18 CASSRDSLNTEAFF TGTGCCAGCTCAAGGGACAGTCTGAACACTGAAGCTTTCTTT
. . TRBJ1-4 15 TRBV6-1 CASSELRIINEKLFF TGTGCCAGCAGTGAACTACGCATCATAAATGAAAAACTGTTTTTT
once . TRBJ1-1 18 TRBV27 CASRTYVGTEVGGTEAFF TGTGCCAGCAGGACCTACGTTGGGACTGAGGTGGGAGGCACTGAAGCTTTCTTT
. TRBD1 TRBJ2-7 15 TRBV6-1 CASSVRDRSLGEQYF TGTGCCAGCAGTGTCCGGGACAGGTCCCTCGGGGAGCAGTACTTC
. . TRBJ2-7 14 TRBV15 CATRSTGENEQQYF TGTGCCACCAGGTCGACGGGGGAAAATGAGCAGCAGTACTTC
. . TRBJ2-1 12 TRBV9 CASSPSGGEQFF TGTGCCAGCAGCCCCAGCGGTGGTGAGCAGTTCTTC
. . TRBJ1-1 14 TRBV28 CASGRQARSTEAFF TGTGCCAGCGGTAGACAGGCCCGGAGTACTGAAGCTTTCTTT
. TRBD2 TRBJ2-5 11 TRBV27 CASSRGGTQYF TGTGCCAGCAGCCGGGGGGGGACCCAGTACTTC
. . TRBJ2-7 16 TRBV7-9 CASSVGSKEAYYEQYF TGTGCCAGCAGCGTTGGGTCAAAGGAGGCTTACTACGAGCAGTACTTC
. . TRBJ2-3 13 TRBV9 CASSDGQTDTQYF TGTGCCAGCAGCGATGGACAGACAGATACGCAGTATTTT
. . TRBJ2-4 15 TRBV28 CASSQRVNPKNIQYF TGTGCCAGCAGTCAGAGGGTCAACCCCAAAAACATTCAGTACTTC
once . TRBJ1-2 12 TRBV7-9 CASSPRESGYTF TGTGCCAGCAGCCCCCGGGAGAGCGGCTACACCTTC
. TRBD1 TRBJ2-7 14 TRBV9 CASSVRDRGHEQYF TGTGCCAGCAGCGTCCGGGACAGGGGCCACGAGCAGTACTTC
. TRBD1 TRBJ1-1 13 TRBV29-1 CSVRRGMNTEAFF TGCAGCGTACGCAGGGGGATGAACACTGAAGCTTTCTTT
. . TRBJ1-1 15 TRBV19 CASSMDSRPNTEAFF TGTGCCAGTAGTATGGACAGTAGACCGAACACTGAAGCTTTCTTT
. . TRBJ1-1 14 TRBV7-8 CASSIREGVSEAFF TGTGCCAGCAGCATACGTGAGGGGGTATCCGAAGCTTTCTTT
. . TRBJ2-1 15 TRBV5-1 CASSRESGPYNEQFF TGCGCCAGCAGCCGGGAGAGCGGGCCCTACAATGAGCAGTTCTTC
. . TRBJ2-1 15 TRBV9 CASSVDSLAYNEQFF TGTGCCAGCAGCGTAGACTCCCTAGCCTACAATGAGCAGTTCTTC
. . TRBJ2-4 14 TRBV18 CASSPQGVKNIQYF TGTGCCAGCTCACCCCAAGGGGTAAAAAACATTCAGTACTTC
. TRBD1 TRBJ1-1 14 TRBV19 CASSTTGVGTEAFF TGTGCCAGTAGTACGACAGGGGTTGGCACTGAAGCTTTCTTT
. . TRBJ1-1 14 TRBV7-9 CASSPDIRATEAFF TGTGCCAGCAGCCCAGACATTAGAGCTACTGAAGCTTTCTTT
. TRBD1 TRBJ2-2 15 TRBV10-3 CAISTQGAGTGELFF TGTGCCATCAGTACCCAGGGGGCCGGGACCGGGGAGCTGTTTTTT
. TRBD2 TRBJ2-5 15 TRBV2 CASRPTSGRGETQYF TGTGCCAGCAGACCGACTAGCGGGAGGGGAGAGACCCAGTACTTC
. TRBD1 TRBJ1-1 15 TRBV28 CASSSTTGGNTEAFF TGTGCCAGCAGTTCTACGACAGGGGGGAACACTGAAGCTTTCTTT
. TRBD2 TRBJ2-1 14 TRBV5-1 CASSFGTSGNEQFF TGCGCCAGCAGCTTCGGGACTAGCGGGAATGAGCAGTTCTTC
. TRBD1 TRBJ1-4 14 TRBV5-1 CASSFRQGGEKLFF TGCGCCAGCAGCTTCAGACAGGGGGGAGAAAAACTGTTTTTT